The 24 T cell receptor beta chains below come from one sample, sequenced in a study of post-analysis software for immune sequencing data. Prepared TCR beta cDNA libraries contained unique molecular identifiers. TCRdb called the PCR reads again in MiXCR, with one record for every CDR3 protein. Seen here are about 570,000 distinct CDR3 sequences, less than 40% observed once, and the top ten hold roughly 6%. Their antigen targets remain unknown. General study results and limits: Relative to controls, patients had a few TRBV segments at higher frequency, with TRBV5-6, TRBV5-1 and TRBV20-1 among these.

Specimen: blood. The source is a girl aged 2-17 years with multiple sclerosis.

CDR3 sequence reads: CASSFPGLRVEMETQYF. The CDR3 nucleotides are TGTGCCAGCAGCTTCCCCGGCTTAAGGGTCGAAATGGAGACCCAGTACTTC. J is TRBJ2-5 and V is TRBV6-1; D is unresolved. Germline V gene lookup returns CDR1 MNHNS and CDR2 SASEGT. V was clipped by 6 bases and J by 5 bases, with 25 bases between them. The CDR3 runs to 17 residues.

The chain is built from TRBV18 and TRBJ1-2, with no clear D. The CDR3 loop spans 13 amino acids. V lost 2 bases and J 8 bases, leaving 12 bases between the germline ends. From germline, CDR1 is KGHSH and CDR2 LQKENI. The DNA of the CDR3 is TGTGCCAGCTCACCATCAGACACTCGGGGCTACACCTTC. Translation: CASSPSDTRGYTF.

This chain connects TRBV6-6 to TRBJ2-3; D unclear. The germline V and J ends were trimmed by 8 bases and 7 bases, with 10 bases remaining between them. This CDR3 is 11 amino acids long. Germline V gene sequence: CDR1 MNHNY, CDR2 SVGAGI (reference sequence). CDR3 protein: CASGSRYTQYF. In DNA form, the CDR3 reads TGTGCCAGCGGAAGTCGCTATACGCAGTATTTT.

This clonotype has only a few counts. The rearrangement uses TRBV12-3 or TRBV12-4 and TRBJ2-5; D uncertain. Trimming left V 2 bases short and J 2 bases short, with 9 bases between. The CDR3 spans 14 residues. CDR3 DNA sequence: TGTGCCAGCAGTTTATGGGGAAAACAAGAGACCCAGTACTTC. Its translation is CASSLWGKQETQYF.

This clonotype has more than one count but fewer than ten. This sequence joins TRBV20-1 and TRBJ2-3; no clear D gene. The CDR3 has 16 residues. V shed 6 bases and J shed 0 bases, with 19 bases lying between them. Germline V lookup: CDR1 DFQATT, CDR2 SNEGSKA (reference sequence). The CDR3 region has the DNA TGCAGTGCCGTAGATCCCCAAAGACACAGCACAGATACGCAGTATTTT. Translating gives CSAVDPQRHSTDTQYF.

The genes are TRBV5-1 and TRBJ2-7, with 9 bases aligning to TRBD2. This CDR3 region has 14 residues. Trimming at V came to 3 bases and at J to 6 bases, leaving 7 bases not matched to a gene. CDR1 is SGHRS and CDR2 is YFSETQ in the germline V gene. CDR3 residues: CASSSWTSVGEQYF. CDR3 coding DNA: TGCGCCAGCAGCTCCTGGACTAGCGTCGGCGAGCAGTACTTC.

The CDR3 region has the DNA TGCAGCGTTGTGGTCGAGGGTGAAGGCTCAACTAATGAAAAACTGTTTTTT. The encoded protein is CSVVVEGEGSTNEKLFF. V and J are TRBV29-1 and TRBJ1-4; D is undetermined. Germline lookup yields CDR1 SQVTM and CDR2 ANQGSEA. The CDR3 runs 17 residues. Trimming pared 4 bases from V and 0 bases from J, leaving 18 bases between.

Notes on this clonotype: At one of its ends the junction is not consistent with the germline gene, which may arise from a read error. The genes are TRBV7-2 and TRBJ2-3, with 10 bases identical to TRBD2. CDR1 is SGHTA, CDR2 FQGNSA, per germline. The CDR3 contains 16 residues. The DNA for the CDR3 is TGTGCCAGCAGCTTTAGCGGGGGGCCTAGCACAGATGCGCAGTATTTT. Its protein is CASSFSGGPSTDAQYF. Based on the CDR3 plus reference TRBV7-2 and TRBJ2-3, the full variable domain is GAGVSQSPSNKVTEKGKDVELRCDPISGHTALYWYRQSLGQGLEFLIYFQGNSAPDKSGLPSDRFSAERTGGSVSTLTIQRTQQEDSAVYLCASSFSGGPSTDAQYFGPGTRLTVL.

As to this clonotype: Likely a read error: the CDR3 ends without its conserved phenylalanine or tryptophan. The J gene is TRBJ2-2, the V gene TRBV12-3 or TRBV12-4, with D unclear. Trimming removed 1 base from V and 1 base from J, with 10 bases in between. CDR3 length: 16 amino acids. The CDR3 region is CASSLGRMGNTGELFS. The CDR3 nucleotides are TGTGCCAGCAGTTTAGGTCGAATGGGGAACACCGGGGAGCTGTTTTCT.

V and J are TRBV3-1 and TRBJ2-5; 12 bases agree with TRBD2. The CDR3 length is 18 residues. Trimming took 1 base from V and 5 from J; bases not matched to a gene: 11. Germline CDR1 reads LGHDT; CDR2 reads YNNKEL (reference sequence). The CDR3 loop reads CASSQGDLAGGPRETQYF. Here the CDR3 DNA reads TGTGCCAGCAGCCAAGGCGATCTAGCGGGGGGGCCCAGGGAGACCCAGTACTTC.

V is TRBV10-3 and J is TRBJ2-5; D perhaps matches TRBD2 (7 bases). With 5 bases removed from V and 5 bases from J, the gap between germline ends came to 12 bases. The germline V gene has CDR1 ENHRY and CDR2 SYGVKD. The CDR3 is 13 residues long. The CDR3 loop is CAISYREGETQYF. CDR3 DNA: TGTGCCATCAGTTACAGGGAGGGGGAGACCCAGTACTTC.

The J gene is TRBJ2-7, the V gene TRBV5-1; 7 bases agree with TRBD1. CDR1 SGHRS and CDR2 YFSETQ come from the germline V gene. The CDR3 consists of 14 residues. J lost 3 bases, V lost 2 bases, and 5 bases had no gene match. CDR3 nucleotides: TGCGCCAGCAGCTTCGCGACAGGGAACTACGAGCAGTACTTC. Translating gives CASSFATGNYEQYF.

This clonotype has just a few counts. CDR3 amino acids: CASSFGTGGPGGEKLFF. The CDR3 nucleotides are TGTGCCAGCAGCTTCGGGACAGGGGGGCCTGGCGGAGAAAAACTGTTTTTT. This chain connects TRBV5-5 to TRBJ1-4; 11 bases fit TRBD1. The length of the CDR3 is 17 residues. From germline, CDR1 is SGHKS and CDR2 YYEKEE (reference sequence). V was clipped by 2 bases and J by 8 bases; unmatched bases: 11.

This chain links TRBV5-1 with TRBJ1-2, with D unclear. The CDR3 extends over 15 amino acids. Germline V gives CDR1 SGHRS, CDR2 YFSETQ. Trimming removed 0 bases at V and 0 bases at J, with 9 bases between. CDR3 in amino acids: CASSLGQRANYGYTF. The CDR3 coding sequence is TGCGCCAGCAGCTTGGGACAACGAGCTAACTATGGCTACACCTTC.

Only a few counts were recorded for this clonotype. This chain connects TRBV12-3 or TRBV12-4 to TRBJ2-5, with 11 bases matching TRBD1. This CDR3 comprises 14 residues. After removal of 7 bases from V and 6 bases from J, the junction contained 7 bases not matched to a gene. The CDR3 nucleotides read TGTGCCAGCACCCGGACAGGGGGCTCGAAGACCCAGTACTTC. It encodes CASTRTGGSKTQYF.

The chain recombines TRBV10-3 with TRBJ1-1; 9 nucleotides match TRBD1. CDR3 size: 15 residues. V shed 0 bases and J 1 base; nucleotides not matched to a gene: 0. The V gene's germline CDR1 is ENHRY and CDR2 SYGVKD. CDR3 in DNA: TGTGCCATCAGTGAGTCGGGACAGGGGAACACTGAAGCTTTCTTT. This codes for CAISESGQGNTEAFF.

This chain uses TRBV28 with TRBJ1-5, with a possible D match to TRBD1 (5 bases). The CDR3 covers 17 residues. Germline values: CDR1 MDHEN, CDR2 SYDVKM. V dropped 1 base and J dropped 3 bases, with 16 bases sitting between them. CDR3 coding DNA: TGTGCCAGCAGTTTATCCCCGGCAGGGCTTCTCAATCAGCCCCAGCATTTT. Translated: CASSLSPAGLLNQPQHF.

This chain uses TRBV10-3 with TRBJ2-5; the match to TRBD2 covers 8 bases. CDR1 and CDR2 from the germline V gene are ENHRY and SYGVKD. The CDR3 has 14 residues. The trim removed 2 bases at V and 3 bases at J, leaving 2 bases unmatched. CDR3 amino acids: CAISEDSGKETQYF. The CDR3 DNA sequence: TGTGCCATCAGTGAGGATAGCGGGAAAGAGACCCAGTACTTC.

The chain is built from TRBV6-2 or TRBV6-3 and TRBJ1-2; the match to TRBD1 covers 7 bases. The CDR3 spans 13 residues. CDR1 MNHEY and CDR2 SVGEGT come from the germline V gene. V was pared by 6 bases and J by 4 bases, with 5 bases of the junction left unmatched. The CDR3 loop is CASRPQGPYGYTF. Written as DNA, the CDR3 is TGTGCCAGCAGACCACAGGGGCCCTATGGCTACACCTTC.

This CDR3 is CATSRDLGGSGTEAFF. CDR3 sequence (DNA): TGTGCCACCAGCAGAGATTTGGGGGGGAGTGGCACTGAAGCTTTCTTT. The J gene is TRBJ1-1, the V gene TRBV15; D may be TRBD1 (5 bases). The V and J ends lost 0 bases and 4 bases respectively, with 15 bases between them. Germline CDR1 and CDR2: LNHNV and YYDKDF (reference sequence). The CDR3 spans 16 residues.

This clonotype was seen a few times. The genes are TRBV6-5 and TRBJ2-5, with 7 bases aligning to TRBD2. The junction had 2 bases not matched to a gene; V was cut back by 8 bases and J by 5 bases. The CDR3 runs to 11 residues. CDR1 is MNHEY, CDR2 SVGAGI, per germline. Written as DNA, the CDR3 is TGTGCCAGCGGGAGGGAGGAGACCCAGTACTTC. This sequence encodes CASGREETQYF.

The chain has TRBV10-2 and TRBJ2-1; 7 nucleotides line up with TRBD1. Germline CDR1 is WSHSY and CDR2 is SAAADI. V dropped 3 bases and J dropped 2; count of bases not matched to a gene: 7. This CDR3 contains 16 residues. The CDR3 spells CASSDWGTVAYNEQFF. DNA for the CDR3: TGCGCCAGCAGTGACTGGGGGACAGTAGCCTACAATGAGCAGTTCTTC.

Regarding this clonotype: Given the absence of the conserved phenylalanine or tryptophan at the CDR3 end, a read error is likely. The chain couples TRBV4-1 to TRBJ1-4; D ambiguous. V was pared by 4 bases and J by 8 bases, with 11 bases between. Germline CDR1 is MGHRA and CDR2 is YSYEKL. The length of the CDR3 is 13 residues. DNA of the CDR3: TGCGCCAGCAGCCCCCGGCTAACCGAAAAACTGTTTTGT. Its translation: CASSPRLTEKLFC.

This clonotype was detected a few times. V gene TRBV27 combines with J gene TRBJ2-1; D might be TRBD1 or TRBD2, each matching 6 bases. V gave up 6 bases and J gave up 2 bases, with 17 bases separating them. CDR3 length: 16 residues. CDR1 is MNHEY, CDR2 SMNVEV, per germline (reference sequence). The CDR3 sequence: CASSRGGTSTYNEQFF. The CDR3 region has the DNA TGTGCCAGCAGCCGAGGGGGAACTAGCACCTACAATGAGCAGTTCTTC.